The source of this TCR beta chain is a study of graft-versus-host responses after intestinal transplantation. General study findings and limits: High graft-versus-host to host-versus-graft clonal ratios were found in allografts of patients who had graft-donor T cell macrochimerism.

The data were produced by immunoSEQ multiplex PCR, yet TCRdb's version contains in-frame clones alone and is incomplete. The sample has over 40,000 clones, roughly 80% seen once. In germline, CDR1 is SGHTA, CDR2 FQGNSA. The CDR3 is 16 residues long. Trimming took off 1 base at V and 2 bases at J, with 11 bases between the two ends. About this clone: The antigen is not known.

The sequence came from a human donor who was the organ donor for an intestinal transplant. The material was unstimulated CD4+ T cells sorted from spleen or lymph node cells, obtained before transplant. This sequence joins TRBV7-2 and TRBJ2-2; D tentatively reads TRBD1 or TRBD2 (5 bases each). This CDR3 is CASSLGTGGNTGELFF. The CDR3 coding sequence is TGTGCCAGCAGCTTAGGGACTGGGGGAAACACCGGGGAGCTGTTTTTT.